The rows below give T cell receptor beta chains drawn from one sample of a study of control samples from healthy donors and cancer patients. Produced via immunoSEQ multiplex PCR; TCRdb's table is partial and in-frame only. The sample carries 200,000 or so clones, over 90% recorded once. The sequencing input was blood. These receptors were taken from a man aged 50 to 59 in good health. CDR3s include the opening cysteine and the closing phenylalanine or tryptophan. Each record gives: D gene, J gene, CDR3 length, V gene, clone size, CDR3 DNA, CDR3 protein. D genes are given only for firm matches. Part of the rows lack a size; the others show once, few, many or a class for expanded clones.

d_gene: .
j_gene: TRBJ1-1
len: 14
v_gene: TRBV5-1
abundance: .
CDR3nt: TGCGCCAGCAGCCCGGGAGCCCTGGGGACTGAAGCTTTCTTT
CDR3aa: CASSPGALGTEAFF

d_gene: TRBD1
j_gene: TRBJ2-2
len: 17
v_gene: TRBV7-7
abundance: .
CDR3nt: TGTGCTAGCAGCTTAGGAAGCGGACAGGGTAACACCGGGGAGCTGTTTTTT
CDR3aa: CASSLGSGQGNTGELFF

d_gene: .
j_gene: TRBJ2-1
len: 12
v_gene: TRBV5-6
abundance: .
CDR3nt: TGTGCCAGCAGCACGGGGCGGGATGAGCAGTTCTTC
CDR3aa: CASSTGRDEQFF

d_gene: TRBD2
j_gene: TRBJ2-7
len: 15
v_gene: TRBV28
abundance: .
CDR3nt: TGTGCCAGCAGAACGCCAGCGGGGGGGTCCTACGAGCAGTACTTC
CDR3aa: CASRTPAGGSYEQYF

d_gene: TRBD1
j_gene: TRBJ1-2
len: 17
v_gene: TRBV9
abundance: .
CDR3nt: TGTGCCAGCAGCGTCGGACCAAGGAGGGACAGGGAAGATGGCTACACCTTC
CDR3aa: CASSVGPRRDREDGYTF

d_gene: TRBD2
j_gene: TRBJ2-5
len: 14
v_gene: TRBV19
abundance: .
CDR3nt: TGTGCCAGTAGACTAGCGGGGGCTCAAGAGACCCAGTACTTC
CDR3aa: CASRLAGAQETQYF

d_gene: .
j_gene: TRBJ1-2
len: 14
v_gene: TRBV28
abundance: once
CDR3nt: TGTGCCAGCAGTTTATCCCTAGGAGTTAATGGCTACACCTTC
CDR3aa: CASSLSLGVNGYTF

d_gene: TRBD1
j_gene: TRBJ1-5
len: 15
v_gene: TRBV7-2
abundance: .
CDR3nt: TGTGCCAGCAGCTTAGATGGGACAGGGGTTCAGCCCCAGCATTTT
CDR3aa: CASSLDGTGVQPQHF

d_gene: .
j_gene: TRBJ1-2
len: 13
v_gene: TRBV5-1
abundance: .
CDR3nt: TGCGCCAGCAGCCCTAGGGTGAACTATGGCTACACCTTC
CDR3aa: CASSPRVNYGYTF

d_gene: .
j_gene: TRBJ2-5
len: 12
v_gene: TRBV10-3
abundance: .
CDR3nt: TGTGCCATCAGTGAAGGAGGCGAGACCCAGTACTTC
CDR3aa: CAISEGGETQYF

d_gene: TRBD1
j_gene: TRBJ1-1
len: 16
v_gene: TRBV5-1
abundance: .
CDR3nt: TGCGCCAGCAGCTCGGACAGGGGAGGTCTAAGTACTGAAGCTTTCTTT
CDR3aa: CASSSDRGGLSTEAFF

d_gene: .
j_gene: TRBJ2-5
len: 14
v_gene: TRBV4-1
abundance: .
CDR3nt: TGCGCCAGCAGCCACCCCGGAGGGCAAGAGACCCAGTACTTC
CDR3aa: CASSHPGGQETQYF

d_gene: TRBD1
j_gene: TRBJ1-4
len: 18
v_gene: TRBV7-2
abundance: .
CDR3nt: TGTGCCAGCAGCTTAGCGTCTTTGAGCGGGACAGCTAATGAAAAACTGTTTTTT
CDR3aa: CASSLASLSGTANEKLFF

d_gene: TRBD1
j_gene: TRBJ1-5
len: 15
v_gene: TRBV19
abundance: .
CDR3nt: TGTGCCAGTAGACCTAACAGGGGTGGAAATCAGCCCCAGCATTTT
CDR3aa: CASRPNRGGNQPQHF

d_gene: TRBD1
j_gene: TRBJ1-5
len: 19
v_gene: TRBV10-1
abundance: .
CDR3nt: TGCGCCAGCAGTGAGAGGGGGACAGGAGAGACCTATAGCAATCAGCCCCAGCATTTT
CDR3aa: CASSERGTGETYSNQPQHF

d_gene: .
j_gene: TRBJ2-1
len: 13
v_gene: TRBV18
abundance: .
CDR3nt: TGTGCCAGCTCACGCACTAGTTACAATGAGCAGTTCTTC
CDR3aa: CASSRTSYNEQFF

d_gene: .
j_gene: TRBJ1-4
len: 14
v_gene: TRBV18
abundance: .
CDR3nt: TGTGCCAGCTCACCAGGGGCCGCTAATGAAAAACTGTTTTTT
CDR3aa: CASSPGAANEKLFF

d_gene: .
j_gene: TRBJ2-7
len: 12
v_gene: TRBV2
abundance: .
CDR3nt: TGTGCCAATTCAGAGGACACCTACGAGCAGTACTTC
CDR3aa: CANSEDTYEQYF

d_gene: .
j_gene: TRBJ1-2
len: 11
v_gene: TRBV28
abundance: .
CDR3nt: TGTGCCAGCAGTTTAAACTATGGCTACACCTTC
CDR3aa: CASSLNYGYTF

d_gene: .
j_gene: TRBJ2-2
len: 14
v_gene: TRBV27
abundance: .
CDR3nt: TGTGCCAGCAGTCCCACAGGTTTGGCCGGGGAGCTGTTTTTT
CDR3aa: CASSPTGLAGELFF

d_gene: .
j_gene: TRBJ2-5
len: 17
v_gene: TRBV6-1
abundance: .
CDR3nt: TGTGCCAGCAGTGAAGCGTTTCGGCCCAGGGGCGTAGAGACCCAGTACTTC
CDR3aa: CASSEAFRPRGVETQYF

d_gene: TRBD1
j_gene: TRBJ1-6
len: 13
v_gene: TRBV3-1/TRBV3-2
abundance: .
CDR3nt: TGTGCCAGCACTCAGGGGGGCTCCGCGTCCCTCCACTTT
CDR3aa: CASTQGGSASLHF

d_gene: .
j_gene: TRBJ2-7
len: 16
v_gene: TRBV6-1
abundance: .
CDR3nt: TGTGCCAGCAGTGAAGGAAAGGCACTTGCATTATACGAGCAGTACTTC
CDR3aa: CASSEGKALALYEQYF

d_gene: TRBD1
j_gene: TRBJ2-7
len: 15
v_gene: TRBV18
abundance: .
CDR3nt: TGTGCCAGCTCACCTGGGACAGGGGATCCCTACGAGCAGTACTTC
CDR3aa: CASSPGTGDPYEQYF

d_gene: TRBD1
j_gene: TRBJ2-2
len: 15
v_gene: TRBV19
abundance: .
CDR3nt: TGTGCCAGTATTTCGACAGGGGCGAACACCGGGGAGCTGTTTTTT
CDR3aa: CASISTGANTGELFF

d_gene: .
j_gene: TRBJ1-2
len: 13
v_gene: TRBV7-3
abundance: .
CDR3nt: TGTGCCAGCAGCTTACTTCCGGGAAATGGCTACACCTTC
CDR3aa: CASSLLPGNGYTF

d_gene: .
j_gene: TRBJ1-5
len: 14
v_gene: TRBV19
abundance: .
CDR3nt: TGTGCCAGTAGTATCATGGGGACGGGGCAGCCCCAGCATTTT
CDR3aa: CASSIMGTGQPQHF